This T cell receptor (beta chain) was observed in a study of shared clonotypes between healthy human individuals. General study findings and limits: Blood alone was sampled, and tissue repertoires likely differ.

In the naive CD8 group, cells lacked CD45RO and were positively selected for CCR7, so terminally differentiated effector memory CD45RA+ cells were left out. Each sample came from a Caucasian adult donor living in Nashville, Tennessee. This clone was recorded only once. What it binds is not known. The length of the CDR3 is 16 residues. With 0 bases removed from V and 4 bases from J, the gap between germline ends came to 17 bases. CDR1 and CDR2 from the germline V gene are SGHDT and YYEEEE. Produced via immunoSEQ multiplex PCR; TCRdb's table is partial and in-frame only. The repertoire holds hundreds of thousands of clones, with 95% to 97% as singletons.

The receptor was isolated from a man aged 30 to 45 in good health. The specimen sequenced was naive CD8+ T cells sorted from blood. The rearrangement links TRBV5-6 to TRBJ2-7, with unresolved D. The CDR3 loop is CASSLVVIGEKYEQYF. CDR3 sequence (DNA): TGTGCCAGCAGCTTGGTAGTAATCGGCGAAAAGTACGAGCAGTACTTC.